The sample holds a few counts of the clone carrying this T cell receptor (beta chain). What it recognizes is unknown. Produced via immunoSEQ multiplex PCR; TCRdb's table is partial and in-frame only. This table holds 40,000 or so clones, roughly 85% found once. The CDR3 covers 14 residues. Trimming shortened V by 3 bases and J by 2 bases, and 10 bases separated the two germline ends. Germline V gene lookup returns CDR1 SEHNR and CDR2 FQNEAQ (reference sequence). The sample belongs to a study of radiotherapy plus CTLA-4 blockade in lung cancer. Looking at the study overall: There were objective responses in 18% of patients, and around 32% had disease control. General study findings and limits: Early blood T cell clone changes and increased post-radiation serum interferon-beta were reportedly the strongest response predictors. Clones of tumor-derived TCRs expanded in blood after radiotherapy plus ipilimumab.

Ipilimumab-mediated CTLA-4 blockade plus focal radiation was given to patients having chemo-refractory metastatic non-small-cell lung cancer. This clonotype was sampled from a human donor with non-small cell lung cancer whose response to radiotherapy plus ipilimumab could not be evaluated. This sequence joins TRBV7-9 and TRBJ2-5; D is perhaps TRBD1 (5 bases). This specimen was peripheral blood, taken from a patient treated with radiotherapy plus ipilimumab. CDR3 nucleotide sequence: TGTGCCAGCAGCTTGACAGCAGAGCAAGAGACCCAGTACTTC. This encodes CASSLTAEQETQYF.